These T cell receptor beta chains were read from a single sample in a study of radiation and T cells in renal cell carcinoma. TCRdb keeps only in-frame clones here, not all; method: immunoSEQ multiplex PCR. Of approximately 150,000 clones in the sample, about 86% were seen once. The sequencing used blood, collected from a patient whose treatment included radiotherapy and nephrectomy. The receptors stem from a woman aged 45-65 years with renal cell carcinoma. The CDR3 runs from the conserved cysteine through the conserved F or W. Fields, in order: V gene, D gene, clone size, J gene, CDR3 DNA, CDR3 protein. D genes are given only for firm matches. Size is omitted from some rows. Given values are once, few, many or a class for expanded clones.

>TRBV10-3|-|-|TRBJ2-7
TGTGCCATCAGTGAGGGACGGCCCTACGAGCAGTACTTC
CAISEGRPYEQYF
>TRBV5-1|-|once|TRBJ2-3
TGCGCCAGCAGCTTGGCCAGTGCTAGAACAGATACGCAGTATTTT
CASSLASARTDTQYF
>TRBV28|-|-|TRBJ1-2
TGTGCCAGCAGCCCCCCCGTCTCCATCTGGGGCTACACCTTC
CASSPPVSIWGYTF
>TRBV19|-|-|TRBJ1-5
TGTGCCAGTAGTTCCACAGGCAATCAGCCCCAGCATTTT
CASSSTGNQPQHF
>TRBV25-1|-|once|TRBJ2-3
TGTGCCAGCAGTGGTTGGGACCTCCTGATAGATACGCAGTATTTT
CASSGWDLLIDTQYF
>TRBV10-2|-|-|TRBJ2-7
TGCGCCAGCAGTGATTGGGGGACCTCCTACGAGCAGTACTTC
CASSDWGTSYEQYF
>TRBV15|-|-|TRBJ1-5
TGTGCCACCAGCAGAGGTGCAGGGAGCCCTAATCAGCCCCAGCATTTT
CATSRGAGSPNQPQHF
>TRBV19|TRBD1|-|TRBJ1-2
TGTGCCAGTAGTGCACAGGGGGACCGCCGTTTTGGCTATGGCTACACCTTC
CASSAQGDRRFGYGYTF
>TRBV19|-|-|TRBJ2-1
TGTGCCAGTAACAGGGAAAACAATGAGCAGTTCTTC
CASNRENNEQFF
>TRBV5-8|-|-|TRBJ1-1
TGTGCCAGCAGGAGCCAGGGGAATAAGCGCGTAGCTTTCTTT
CASRSQGNKRVAFF
>TRBV4-1|TRBD1|-|TRBJ2-7
TGCGCCAGCAGTCAAACAGGGGGCGCGGGGTACGAGCAGTACTTC
CASSQTGGAGYEQYF
>TRBV27|-|-|TRBJ1-5
TGTGCCAGCAGTTTATCAACTGGTAGCAATCAGCCCCAGCATTTT
CASSLSTGSNQPQHF
>TRBV10-1|-|-|TRBJ1-5
TGCGCCAGCGGTGAGTCGGGACAGCCCCAGCATTTT
CASGESGQPQHF
>TRBV9|TRBD1|-|TRBJ1-1
TGTGCCAGCAGAGAGCAGGGGGCGTCTGAAGCTTTCTTT
CASREQGASEAFF
>TRBV6-6|-|-|TRBJ1-1
TGTGCCAGCACGCAAAGGGGGACTGAAGCTTTCTTT
CASTQRGTEAFF
>TRBV5-1|-|-|TRBJ1-2
TGCGCCAGCAGCTTGAATCAGGATAATTACTATGGCTACACCTTC
CASSLNQDNYYGYTF
>TRBV5-1|TRBD1|-|TRBJ2-5
TGCGCCAGCAGCTTGGCCGGGACAGGGATCCAAGAGACCCAGTACTTC
CASSLAGTGIQETQYF
>TRBV4-1|-|once|TRBJ1-2
TGCGCCAGCAGCGCCTCGGAGAGTGCTAACTATGGCTACACCTTC
CASSASESANYGYTF
>TRBV7-2|-|-|TRBJ2-2
TGTGCCAGCAGCTTAGGTCGCCTTACCGGGGAGCTGTTTTTT
CASSLGRLTGELFF
>TRBV25-1|-|-|TRBJ2-2
TGTGCCAGCAGTGCTACTAGTGGGGAGAACACCGGGGAGCTGTTTTTT
CASSATSGENTGELFF
>TRBV19|TRBD2|-|TRBJ2-3
TGTGCCAGTAGTATGTCTTCGGGGGGGGCGACAGATACGCAGTATTTT
CASSMSSGGATDTQYF
>TRBV7-9|TRBD2|-|TRBJ2-1
TGTGCCAGCAGCCCCTCTAGCGGGTCCTCCTACAATGAGCAGTTCTTC
CASSPSSGSSYNEQFF
>TRBV5-1|-|once|TRBJ2-2
TGCGCCAGCAAATTCCTCGCAGTGACCGGGGAGCTGTTTTTT
CASKFLAVTGELFF
>TRBV4-1|-|-|TRBJ2-1
TGCGCCAGCAGCCAAGAAAGGGGCGCCGAGCCCAATGAGCAGTTCTTC
CASSQERGAEPNEQFF
>TRBV7-2|-|-|TRBJ2-2
TGTGCCAGCAGCTTAGCCGGCAGCCCGAGGACCGGGGAGCTGTTTTTT
CASSLAGSPRTGELFF
>TRBV5-1|-|-|TRBJ2-1
TGCGCCAGCAGCTCCAGGGGACCCTACAATGAGCAGTTCTTC
CASSSRGPYNEQFF
>TRBV6-1|-|-|TRBJ1-4
TGTGCCAGCAGGAGGGGAACTAATGAAAAACTGTTTTTT
CASRRGTNEKLFF
>TRBV11-2|-|-|TRBJ1-4
TGTGCCAGCAGCTTAGATCTCGGGGAGTCCGAAAAACTGTTTTTT
CASSLDLGESEKLFF
>TRBV11-2|-|-|TRBJ1-1
TGTGCCAGCAGCTTAGGAGGGGGTCACATGAACACTGAAGCTTTCTTT
CASSLGGGHMNTEAFF
>TRBV11-2|-|-|TRBJ2-7
TGTGCCAGCAGCGGAGCTCGGAGGGACCTCTACGAGCAGTACTTC
CASSGARRDLYEQYF
>TRBV29-1|-|-|TRBJ1-4
TGCAGCGTTGAATCCGGATTAGGGGAAAAACTGTTTTTT
CSVESGLGEKLFF
>TRBV6-6|-|-|TRBJ2-3
TGTGCCAGCAGTTTTAGCGGTAGCACAGATACGCAGTATTTT
CASSFSGSTDTQYF
>TRBV5-4|TRBD1|few|TRBJ1-2
TGTGCCAGCAGCAAAGGCTGGGGACAGGGAAATGGCTACACCTTC
CASSKGWGQGNGYTF
>TRBV9|-|-|TRBJ2-1
TGTGCCAGCAGCGCAGAATCCGGGACTCCAAGGTCGGATGAGCAGTTCTTC
CASSAESGTPRSDEQFF
>TRBV5-1|TRBD1|-|TRBJ1-1
TGCGCCAGCACGTTTACAGGGGGCGCGACTGAAGCTTTCTTT
CASTFTGGATEAFF
>TRBV27|TRBD2|-|TRBJ2-1
TGTGCCAGCAGTTTTCAGGGTGGCGGGGGTAGTTTTACGTTCTTC
CASSFQGGGGSFTFF
>TRBV4-1|-|-|TRBJ1-5
TGCGCCAGCAGCCAGGCAGACAGAGACAATCAGCCCCAGCATTTT
CASSQADRDNQPQHF
>TRBV5-5|-|-|TRBJ2-7
TGTGCCAGCACCCCGCATAGGGACGTAGGCTACGAGCAGTACTTC
CASTPHRDVGYEQYF
>TRBV27|-|-|TRBJ2-2
TGTGCCAGCAGTTACGGGGCATCCGGGGAGCTGTTTTTT
CASSYGASGELFF
>TRBV6-1|-|-|TRBJ1-5
TGTGCCAGCAGTGAAGCTACAGCTCATAGCAATCAGCCCCAGCATTTT
CASSEATAHSNQPQHF
>TRBV7-2|-|once|TRBJ1-4
TGTGCCAGCAGCTTAGACAGCGAACCAGGTGAAAAACTGTTTTTT
CASSLDSEPGEKLFF
>TRBV15|-|-|TRBJ2-7
TGTGCCACCAGCAGGGCCCCCGGCGAGCAGTACTTC
CATSRAPGEQYF
>TRBV29-1|TRBD1|-|TRBJ1-6
TGCAGCGCAACCGAGGGGGCTCAGAATTCACCCCTCCACTTT
CSATEGAQNSPLHF
>TRBV10-3|-|-|TRBJ1-6
TGTGCCATCAGTGAGTCGACCCCGGGAAATTCACCCCTCCACTTT
CAISESTPGNSPLHF
>TRBV6-7|-|-|TRBJ2-7
TGTGCCAGCAGTTACTCGGGGGGAGATGGGCAGTACTTC
CASSYSGGDGQYF